This TCR beta chain derives from a study of T cells in Graves' hyperthyroidism and ophthalmopathy. V lost 6 bases to trimming and J lost 7 bases, with 13 bases between them. Germline CDR1 MNHEY, CDR2 SVGAGI. This CDR3 spans 14 amino acids. Ten or more counts support this clonotype. There were TCR beta CDR3 regions amplified from RNA transcripts. With the HTBI primer set, the TCR CDR3 went through a first round of RT-PCR. TCRdb re-derived calls from the multiplex PCR reads in MiXCR, one entry per CDR3 protein. This sample yields hundreds of thousands of distinct CDR3 sequences, of which around a third are seen a single time; more than 25% belongs to the top ten. Patients aged 18 to 65 with hyperthyroidism were newly diagnosed, with duration under 2 months. Cells are PBMCs isolated from more than 8.5 ml of fresh blood.

The V gene is TRBV6-5, the J gene TRBJ1-6, with D hard to call. The sample taken for sequencing was blood. The sequence came from a middle-aged woman with Graves' hyperthyroidism. The CDR3 loop reads CASRSGRINSPLHF. For the CDR3, the DNA is TGTGCCAGCAGATCAGGACGGATCAATTCACCCCTCCACTTT.